The rows below give T cell receptor beta chains drawn from one sample of a study of T-cell memory formation after mild COVID-19. MiXCR, applied by TCRdb to the 5' RACE reads, yields one record per CDR3 protein. Here the sample spans 400,000 to 500,000 distinct CDR3 sequences, 15% to 20% being singletons. The sample consisted of PBMCs or a T cell subset sorted from them (not recorded which). The receptors originated from an adult woman who had mild COVID-19 (a few samples of this study predate the infection). Cell type and time point are not known. Both conserved end residues are part of each CDR3. D genes are given only for firm matches. For some rows the clone size is stated as once, few or many, or as a class when expanded; others skip it.

14	TRBV6-5	TRBJ2-1	NA	TRBD2	TGTGCCAGCACCCCACTAGCGGGGGGACCTGAGCAGTTCTTC	CASTPLAGGPEQFF
13	TRBV19	TRBJ2-1	few	TRBD2	TGTGCCTCTTTGAAGCGGGGGTCCTATGAGCAGTTCTTC	CASLKRGSYEQFF
14	TRBV20-1	TRBJ2-7	NA	NA	TGCAGTGCTAGAAACACAGGGGCGGGATACGAGCAGTACTTC	CSARNTGAGYEQYF
15	TRBV7-8	TRBJ2-5	few	NA	TGTGCCAGCAGCCGATTTTTGGCGGTCGGGGAGACCCAGTACTTC	CASSRFLAVGETQYF
16	TRBV20-1	TRBJ1-5	few	NA	TGCAGTGCTAGAGATATACGAACAAAAAGAAATCAGCCCCAGCATTTT	CSARDIRTKRNQPQHF
12	TRBV19	TRBJ1-2	NA	NA	TGTGCCAGTAGTGATCAGATCTATGGCTACACCTTC	CASSDQIYGYTF
15	TRBV20-1	TRBJ1-1	few	NA	TGCAGTGCTAGAGTAATTTGGGAAGGGAACACTGAAGCTTTCTTT	CSARVIWEGNTEAFF
15	TRBV19	TRBJ2-5	NA	TRBD1	TGTGCCAGTAGTACACTCTCCGACAGGGAAGAGACCCAGTACTTC	CASSTLSDREETQYF
16	TRBV12-3/TRBV12-4	TRBJ2-1	few	TRBD1	TGTGCCAGCAGTTCGACGACAGGGGGATCCTACAATGAGCAGTTCTTC	CASSSTTGGSYNEQFF
17	TRBV5-1	TRBJ2-1	NA	NA	TGCGCCAGCAGCCCGGGGACTTACTCAAGCTCCTACAATGAGCAGTTCTTC	CASSPGTYSSSYNEQFF
16	TRBV7-9	TRBJ2-3	NA	TRBD2	TGTGCCAGCAGCCCCCCACTAGCGGGATTCACAGATACGCAGTATTTT	CASSPPLAGFTDTQYF
14	TRBV5-1	TRBJ1-1	few	TRBD1	TGCGCCAGCAGCTTGAGGGGGCAGAACACTGAAGCTTTCTTT	CASSLRGQNTEAFF
13	TRBV5-1	TRBJ1-1	many	TRBD1	TGCGCCAGCAGTTACAGGGGTGGCACTGAAGCTTTCTTT	CASSYRGGTEAFF
13	TRBV6-5	TRBJ2-7	NA	NA	TGTGCCAGCAGTTACGTCAGGGCCTACGAGCAGTACTTC	CASSYVRAYEQYF
15	TRBV5-1	TRBJ2-3	few	NA	TGCGCCAGCAGCTTGGACGTGGAAGTCACAGATACGCAGTATTTT	CASSLDVEVTDTQYF
12	TRBV6-6	TRBJ2-7	few	NA	TGTGCCAGCAGCTCCGCCTATGGCGAGCAGTACTTC	CASSSAYGEQYF
17	TRBV4-2	TRBJ2-2	few	NA	TGTGCCAGCAGCCAAGAGAACACAGGGAAATACACCGGGGAGCTGTTTTTT	CASSQENTGKYTGELFF
14	TRBV7-2	TRBJ1-1	NA	TRBD1	TGTGCCAGCATCATAGGGGGCGCGGGCACTGAAGCTTTCTTT	CASIIGGAGTEAFF
16	TRBV2	TRBJ2-2	NA	TRBD2	TGTGCCAGCACGTCCAGGGCGGGAGTATGGACCGGGGAGCTGTTTTTT	CASTSRAGVWTGELFF
13	TRBV7-3	TRBJ2-1	many	NA	TGTGCCAGCAGCTTTAGCCGGGACGATGAGCAGTTCTTC	CASSFSRDDEQFF
15	TRBV15	TRBJ2-1	NA	TRBD2	TGTGCCACCAGCAGAGATTTAGCGGGGGCGGATGAGCAGTTCTTC	CATSRDLAGADEQFF
12	TRBV6-2/TRBV6-3	TRBJ2-5	few	NA	TGTGCCAGCAAACGGATACAAGAGACCCAGTACTTC	CASKRIQETQYF
15	TRBV6-5	TRBJ2-3	NA	NA	TGTGCCAGCCGCATGTACCTACTAGCCACAGATACGCAGTATTTT	CASRMYLLATDTQYF
13	TRBV12-3/TRBV12-4	TRBJ1-1	many	NA	TGTGCCAGCAGTTTACTCTCGAACACTGAAGCTTTCTTT	CASSLLSNTEAFF
16	TRBV5-1	TRBJ2-3	few	TRBD2	TGCGCCAGCAGCTCCGGACCAGCGGGGGGCCGGGATACGCAGTATTTT	CASSSGPAGGRDTQYF
11	TRBV20-1	TRBJ1-2	few	NA	TGCAGCCCCACCGCGGGTGATGGCTACACCTTC	CSPTAGDGYTF
15	TRBV9	TRBJ2-3	NA	NA	TGTGCCAGCAGCCAGAGAGTAGCGGGCACAGATACGCAGTATTTT	CASSQRVAGTDTQYF
15	TRBV7-9	TRBJ1-2	NA	NA	TGTGCCAGCAGCTTAGCTATACAGGGAAGTTATGGCTACACCTTC	CASSLAIQGSYGYTF
12	TRBV12-3/TRBV12-4	TRBJ2-7	NA	TRBD2	TGTGCCACCGGGACTAGACCTCACGAGCAGTACTTC	CATGTRPHEQYF
14	TRBV12-3/TRBV12-4	TRBJ2-2	few	TRBD1	TGTGCCAGCACCCGGACAGGGGGGACCGGGGAGCTGTTTTTT	CASTRTGGTGELFF
16	TRBV6-1	TRBJ1-2	NA	NA	TGTGCCAGCATGACAGACATGACAGCCCTTAACTATGGCTACACCTTC	CASMTDMTALNYGYTF
15	TRBV6-1	TRBJ2-5	few	TRBD2	TGTGCCAGCAGCTGGGAAGGACTAGCTGGTGAGACCCAGTACTTC	CASSWEGLAGETQYF
14	TRBV12-3/TRBV12-4	TRBJ1-1	NA	NA	TGTGCCAGCAGTTTGGGGGAACATGGGACTGAAGCTTTCTTT	CASSLGEHGTEAFF
15	TRBV7-2	TRBJ1-2	NA	NA	TGTGCCAGCAGCTTAGTGCGGCAGGGCAACTATGGCTACACCTTC	CASSLVRQGNYGYTF
15	TRBV7-2	TRBJ1-1	NA	NA	TGTGCCAGCAGCCCTTCTCTGATTAGGGACACTGAAGCTTTCTTT	CASSPSLIRDTEAFF
13	TRBV29-1	TRBJ2-5	few	NA	TGCAGCGTTGGACAAGCGGTTAAAGAGACCCAGTACTTC	CSVGQAVKETQYF
16	TRBV7-8	TRBJ2-3	NA	NA	TGTGCCAGCAGCTTAGATGGGGGCGGGGGTGCAGATACGCAGTATTTT	CASSLDGGGGADTQYF
17	TRBV15	TRBJ2-3	NA	TRBD1	TGTGCCACCAGCAGAGATCCGGATCCAACAGGGGGAGATACGCAGTATTTT	CATSRDPDPTGGDTQYF
16	TRBV11-2	TRBJ2-5	NA	TRBD2	TGTGCCAGCAACCCCGGGACTAGCGGGGGGAAAGAGACCCAGTACTTC	CASNPGTSGGKETQYF
13	TRBV30	TRBJ2-1	few	NA	TGTGCCTGGAGGCCGGACTCGTACAATGAGCAGTTCTTC	CAWRPDSYNEQFF
14	TRBV4-2	TRBJ1-1	NA	NA	TGTGCCAGCAGCCAAGTTGCAGATAACACTGAAGCTTTCTTT	CASSQVADNTEAFF
14	TRBV27	TRBJ1-2	few	TRBD1	TGTGCCAGCAGTCAAGGGACAGGGTTTGGTGGCTACACCTTC	CASSQGTGFGGYTF
17	TRBV5-5	TRBJ1-5	few	TRBD1	TGTGCCAGCAGCCTCCGGACAGGGGCCCCTCATGGTCAGCCCCAGCATTTT	CASSLRTGAPHGQPQHF
14	TRBV10-2	TRBJ2-7	NA	NA	TGCGCCAGCAAAGAAGATCCAACCTCCTACGAGCAGTACTTC	CASKEDPTSYEQYF
15	TRBV6-1	TRBJ2-1	NA	TRBD2	TGTGCCAGCCGTTCCACTAGCGGGAGCGACAATGAGCAGTTCTTC	CASRSTSGSDNEQFF
20	TRBV11-2	TRBJ2-3	few	NA	TGTGCCAGCAGCTTAAGGGGGGGAGGGCTAGCGGATACCAGCACAGATACGCAGTATTTT	CASSLRGGGLADTSTDTQYF
21	TRBV9	TRBJ2-5	NA	TRBD1	TGTGCCAGCAGCGTGGGGGTTCGGACAGGCTGGAGAGCGGCTTACCAAGAGACCCAGTACTTC	CASSVGVRTGWRAAYQETQYF
15	TRBV10-3	TRBJ2-7	few	NA	TGTGCCATCAGGGAGGGACAGCCATTAGCCTACGAGCAGTACTTC	CAIREGQPLAYEQYF
12	TRBV4-2	TRBJ2-1	NA	NA	TGTGCCAGCAGCACATTGAGTCATGAGCAGTTCTTC	CASSTLSHEQFF
14	TRBV20-1	TRBJ1-2	NA	NA	TGCAGTGCTAGAGTAGCGGGCCTGGCCTATGGCTACACCTTC	CSARVAGLAYGYTF
13	TRBV15	TRBJ1-1	NA	NA	TGTGCCACCAGCGTCAGGGCGGACACTGAAGCTTTCTTT	CATSVRADTEAFF
15	TRBV20-1	TRBJ2-3	NA	TRBD1	TGCAGTGCTAGAGAGGGAGGGGACAGGGAAGATACGCAGTATTTT	CSAREGGDREDTQYF
12	TRBV20-1	TRBJ1-1	few	TRBD1	TGCAGTGCCGCCCAGGGGGGCACTGAAGCTTTCTTT	CSAAQGGTEAFF
12	TRBV2	TRBJ1-1	NA	NA	TGTGCCAGCAGTAACACGAACACTGAAGCTTTCTTT	CASSNTNTEAFF
15	TRBV6-5	TRBJ1-5	NA	NA	TGTGCCAGCAGTAGACTAGGGATGGGCAATCAGCCCCAGCATTTT	CASSRLGMGNQPQHF
14	TRBV9	TRBJ1-1	NA	NA	TGTGCCAGCAGCGTCGGACAGCCGAACACTGAAGCTTTCTTT	CASSVGQPNTEAFF
23	TRBV7-6	TRBJ2-1	few	TRBD1	TGTGCCAGCAGCTTAGGCAAAATCCGGGACAGGGGGCGCCTCCCGAGCTCCTACAATGAGCAGTTCTTC	CASSLGKIRDRGRLPSSYNEQFF
13	TRBV20-1	TRBJ2-3	NA	NA	TGCAGTGCTAGGACTTGGGATACAGATACGCAGTATTTT	CSARTWDTDTQYF
12	TRBV29-1	TRBJ2-1	NA	NA	TGCAGCGTTATCGGCCAAGGCCCCCAGCAGTTCTTC	CSVIGQGPQQFF